This T cell receptor (beta chain) was sequenced for a study of blood T cell repertoires in COVID-19. Study in general: PBMCs, B-cell-depleted T cells, or T cells provided the cDNA or gDNA that made up the material.

This CDR3 region has 14 residues. V was pared by 5 bases and J by 4 bases, with 14 bases between. Germline lookup yields CDR1 PRHDT and CDR2 FYEKMQ (reference sequence). Methods used by the authors: Amplification from reference gene primers served as the basis for estimated nucleated cell counts. Sequenced by immunoSEQ multiplex PCR; TCRdb stores in-frame clones only, minus some. V and J calls and clone size are as listed in that table; D and trimming were resolved from the DNA. The sample has about 250,000 clones, approximately 86% seen once. This sequence joins TRBV13 and TRBJ1-1, with D perhaps matching TRBD1 (6 bases). The clonotype was recovered from a woman aged 30 to 39 with acute or convalescent COVID-19. The sample comprised peripheral blood. CDR3 coding DNA: TGTGCCAGCAGCCCAGAGGGGGATGGCACTGAAGCTTTCTTT. This encodes CASSPEGDGTEAFF.